This T cell receptor beta chain came from a study of OX40 agonist ivuxolimab in advanced cancers. Looking at the study overall: Participants averaged approximately 60 years of age (range roughly 23 to 85) and were less than 85% male. Antecedent anti-PD-1, anti-PD-L1 or anti-CTLA-4 therapy was permissible, with roughly 36% having received some. Three patients got partial responses; one had hepatocellular carcinoma and two had cutaneous melanoma. Findings and caveats of the study: In the 0.1-3.0 mg/kg groups, partial responders showed among the lowest expansion.

Between the trimmed V and J ends, which lost 3 bases and 4 bases, there was a span of 13 bases. Germline V lookup: CDR1 SGHDN, CDR2 FVKESK. The CDR3 sequence is 14 residues long. This clone was detected only once. As yet, its antigen is unknown. The data were produced by immunoSEQ multiplex PCR, yet TCRdb's version contains in-frame clones alone and is incomplete. The sample includes around 34,000 clones, roughly 87% of them seen just once. The sequence derives from an adult with an advanced solid tumor such as melanoma, head and neck, liver or kidney cancer. Sequencing was performed on CD4+ or CD8+ T cells sorted from blood, taken in a trial of the OX40 agonist ivuxolimab. This rearrangement joins TRBV14 to TRBJ2-7; the D is unclear. CDR3 residues: CASSHEQKGYEQYF. CDR3 nucleotide sequence: TGTGCCAGCAGCCACGAACAAAAGGGATACGAGCAGTACTTC.